Listed below are T cell receptor beta chains from one sample, sequenced in a study of blood T cell repertoires in COVID-19. Assay: immunoSEQ multiplex PCR; the TCRdb copy retains only in-frame clones and omits some. Of 150,000 to 200,000 clones in the sample, approximately 91% were seen once. Sequences were obtained from peripheral blood. These receptors came from a man between 65 and 80 years old with active or convalescent COVID-19. The CDR3 runs from the conserved cysteine through the conserved F or W. D genes are given only for firm matches. Size is omitted from some rows. Given values are once, few, many or a class for expanded clones.

v_gene,j_gene,d_gene,abundance,CDR3nt,CDR3aa
TRBV28,TRBJ2-5,TRBD2,NA,TGTGCCAGCAGTTTGGCAAGCGGGGAAGAGACCCAGTACTTC,CASSLASGEETQYF
TRBV28,TRBJ1-2,NA,NA,TGTGCCAGCAGCCTGAGTGGTGAGGGAGACTACACCTTC,CASSLSGEGDYTF
TRBV30,TRBJ2-7,TRBD1,NA,TGTGCCGAGGACAGGGGGCGCGAGCAGTACTTC,CAEDRGREQYF
TRBV10-1,TRBJ2-7,NA,NA,TGCGCCAGCAGTGAAGGGACTGGCACCTACGAGCAGTACTTC,CASSEGTGTYEQYF
TRBV19,TRBJ2-2,TRBD2,NA,TGTGCCACCCGAGGCGCTAGCGGGGGGGCCCACACCGGGGAGCTGTTTTTT,CATRGASGGAHTGELFF
TRBV27,TRBJ1-2,NA,NA,TGTGCCAGCAGTTTTGGAGGTCTCTATGGCTACACCTTC,CASSFGGLYGYTF
TRBV5-4,TRBJ2-1,NA,NA,TGTGCCAGCAGCTTGGTAGCAACTCCATACAATGAGCAGTTCTTC,CASSLVATPYNEQFF
TRBV24-1,TRBJ2-1,NA,NA,TGTGCCACCAGTGCCCTGGGAGACTACAATGAGCAGTTCTTC,CATSALGDYNEQFF
TRBV7-9,TRBJ2-5,NA,NA,TGTGCCAGCAGCCGTACCGGGTCACCGGAGACCCAGTACTTC,CASSRTGSPETQYF
TRBV10-3,TRBJ2-7,TRBD2,NA,TGTGCCATCGCCCAGGGCGGGAGGATGGGCCACGAGCAGTACTTC,CAIAQGGRMGHEQYF
TRBV19,TRBJ2-3,TRBD1,NA,TGTGCCAGTAGTTCCGGGACAGGGAGGTCCACAGATACGCAGTATTTT,CASSSGTGRSTDTQYF
TRBV20-1,TRBJ1-2,TRBD1,NA,TGCAGTGCTAGGGACAGGGCGGGCTACACCTTC,CSARDRAGYTF
TRBV14,TRBJ2-1,TRBD2,NA,TGTGCCAGCAGCCAAGATCATGGACTAGCGGTATACAATGAGCAGTTCTTC,CASSQDHGLAVYNEQFF
TRBV2,TRBJ1-4,NA,NA,TGTGCCAGCAGTGAGGCCGGGATGGGTGAAAAACTGTTTTTT,CASSEAGMGEKLFF
TRBV7-2,TRBJ1-6,NA,NA,TGTGCCAGCAGCCCGGGAACTAATTCACCCCTCCACTTT,CASSPGTNSPLHF
TRBV24-1,TRBJ1-1,NA,NA,TGTGCCACCAGTGATTTTTCAGGGACTGAAGCTTTCTTT,CATSDFSGTEAFF
TRBV11-2,TRBJ2-2,TRBD2,NA,TGTGCCAGCAGCTTAGCTAGCGGGGGGCCCGGGGAGCTGTTTTTT,CASSLASGGPGELFF
TRBV5-6,TRBJ2-5,NA,NA,TGTGCCAGCAGCTCCGCGGTCACCCAGTACTTC,CASSSAVTQYF
TRBV3-1/TRBV3-2,TRBJ1-2,NA,few,TGTGCCAGCAGCCAGACGGGAACTTATGGCTACACCTTC,CASSQTGTYGYTF
TRBV6-2/TRBV6-3,TRBJ1-5,NA,NA,TGTGCCAGCAGTTACTCGGGGGGACTCACGAATCAGCCCCAGCATTTT,CASSYSGGLTNQPQHF